This T cell receptor (beta chain) originates from a study of vaccination effects on CD4 cells after COVID-19. The wider study: The participants, recipients of two vaccine doses, got either BNT162b2 or mRNA-1273.

Data came from immunoSEQ multiplex PCR; TCRdb stores just in-frame clones and leaves some out. Here the sample spans about 22,000 clones, roughly 80% being singletons. The V and J ends lost 4 bases and 9 bases respectively, with 14 bases between them. The germline V gene encodes CDR1 SGHNT and CDR2 YYREEE (reference sequence). This CDR3 comprises 13 residues. General study points: Clones that were induced by infection or by vaccine showed marked contraction late after vaccination.

About this clone: Its target is unknown.

CD4+ T cells specific for antigen were expanded with viral peptide pools by the ViraFEST assay before sequencing. Once cultured for approximately 10 days, the cells underwent separation to obtain CD4+ T cells. Absence of prior SARS-CoV-2 infection characterized the vaccine recipients, who showed negative nucleocapsid antibodies. IL-2 at 10 IU/ml and peptides at about 10 ug/ml were added to cultured PBMC, about 1.8 million per well. It was on days 3 and 7 that half the medium was replaced with IL-2 medium. The chain couples TRBV5-4 to TRBJ2-1; possible D gene TRBD1, 5 bases. This TCR came from a human donor who received a COVID-19 vaccine. Specimen: CD4+ T cells from PBMCs cultured with HCoV-NL63 spike peptides, collected before COVID-19 vaccination. The chain's CDR3 is CASSATLGVEQFF. CDR3 nucleotide sequence: TGTGCCAGCAGCGCCACCCTAGGGGTTGAGCAGTTCTTC.